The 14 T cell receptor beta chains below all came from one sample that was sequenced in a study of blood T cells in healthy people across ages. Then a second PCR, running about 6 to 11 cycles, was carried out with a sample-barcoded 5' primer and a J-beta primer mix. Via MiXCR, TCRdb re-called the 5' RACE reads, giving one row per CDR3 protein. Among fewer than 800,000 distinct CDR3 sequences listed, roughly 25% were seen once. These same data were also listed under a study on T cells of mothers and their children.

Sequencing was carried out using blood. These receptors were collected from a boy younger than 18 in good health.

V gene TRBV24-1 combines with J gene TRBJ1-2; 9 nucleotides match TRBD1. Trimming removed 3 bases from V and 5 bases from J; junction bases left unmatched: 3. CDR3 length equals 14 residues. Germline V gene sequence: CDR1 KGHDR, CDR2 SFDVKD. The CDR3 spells CATSDGTGYYGYTF. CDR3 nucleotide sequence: TGTGCCACCAGTGATGGGACAGGGTATTATGGCTACACCTTC.

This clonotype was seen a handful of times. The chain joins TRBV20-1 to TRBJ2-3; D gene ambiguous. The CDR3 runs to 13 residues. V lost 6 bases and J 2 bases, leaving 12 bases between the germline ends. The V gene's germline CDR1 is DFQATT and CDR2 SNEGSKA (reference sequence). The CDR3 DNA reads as TGCAGTGCCGAGACGGATAACACAGATACGCAGTATTTT. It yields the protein CSAETDNTDTQYF.

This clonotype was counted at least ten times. The CDR3 is CASSSGQYNEQFF. The DNA for the CDR3 is TGTGCCAGCTCATCCGGGCAGTACAATGAGCAGTTCTTC. The J gene is TRBJ2-1, the V gene TRBV7-3; no clear D. The germline V gene encodes CDR1 SGHTA and CDR2 FQGTGA. This CDR3 region has 13 residues. The V end lost 8 bases, the J end lost 4 bases, and 12 bases lay between the germline ends.

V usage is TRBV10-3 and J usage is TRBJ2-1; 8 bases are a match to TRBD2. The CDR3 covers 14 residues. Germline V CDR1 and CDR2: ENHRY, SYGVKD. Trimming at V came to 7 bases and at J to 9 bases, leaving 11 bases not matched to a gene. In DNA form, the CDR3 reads TGTGCCATCACGCTTAGCGGGGCTAGGGGTGAGCAGTTCTTC. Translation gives CAITLSGARGEQFF.

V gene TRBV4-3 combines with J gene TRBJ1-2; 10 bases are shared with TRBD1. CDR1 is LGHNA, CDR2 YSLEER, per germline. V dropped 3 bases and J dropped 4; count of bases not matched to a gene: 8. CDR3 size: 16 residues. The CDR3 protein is CASSQEDRGQVYGYTF. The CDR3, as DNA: TGCGCCAGCAGCCAGGAAGACAGGGGGCAAGTCTATGGCTACACCTTC.

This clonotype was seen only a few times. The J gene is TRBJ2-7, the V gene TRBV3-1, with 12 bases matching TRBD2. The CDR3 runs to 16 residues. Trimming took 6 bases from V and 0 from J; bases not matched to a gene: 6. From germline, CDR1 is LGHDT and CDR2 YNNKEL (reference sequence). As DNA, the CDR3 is TGTGCCAGCAGTACAACTAGCGGGAGGTCCTCCTACGAGCAGTACTTC. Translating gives CASSTTSGRSSYEQYF.

CDR3 sequence reads: CASSPDGSNYGYTF. The CDR3 DNA sequence: TGTGCCAGCAGCCCGGACGGCTCTAACTATGGCTACACCTTC. The gene calls are TRBV11-1 and TRBJ1-2; D remains ambiguous. This CDR3 is 14 amino acids long. V was shortened by 5 bases and J by 0 bases, with 10 bases between the two germline ends. Germline assignment: CDR1 SGHAT and CDR2 FQDESV (reference sequence).

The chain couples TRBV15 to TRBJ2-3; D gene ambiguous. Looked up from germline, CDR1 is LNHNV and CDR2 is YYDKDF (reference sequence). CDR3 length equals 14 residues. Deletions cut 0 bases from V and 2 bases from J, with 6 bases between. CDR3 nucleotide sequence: TGTGCCACCAGCAGAGAGCAGGTCACAGATACGCAGTATTTT. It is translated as CATSREQVTDTQYF.

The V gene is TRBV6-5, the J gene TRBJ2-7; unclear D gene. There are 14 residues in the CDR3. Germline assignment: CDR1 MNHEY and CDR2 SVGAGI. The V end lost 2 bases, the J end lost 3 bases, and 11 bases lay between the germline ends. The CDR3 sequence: CASSYRVEHYEQYF. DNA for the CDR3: TGTGCCAGCAGTTACCGGGTCGAACACTACGAGCAGTACTTC.

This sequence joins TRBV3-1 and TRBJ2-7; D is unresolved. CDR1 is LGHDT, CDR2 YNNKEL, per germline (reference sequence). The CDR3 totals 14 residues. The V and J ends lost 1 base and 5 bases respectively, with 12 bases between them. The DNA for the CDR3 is TGTGCCAGCAGCCAAGGGGCCAGGAGAGACGAGCAGTACTTC. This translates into CASSQGARRDEQYF.

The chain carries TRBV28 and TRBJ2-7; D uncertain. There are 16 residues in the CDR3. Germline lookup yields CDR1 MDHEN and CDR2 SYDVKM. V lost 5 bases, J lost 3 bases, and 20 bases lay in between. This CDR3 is CASSPPLPDTDYEQYF. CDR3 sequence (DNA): TGTGCCAGCAGTCCCCCCCTCCCCGACACCGACTACGAGCAGTACTTC. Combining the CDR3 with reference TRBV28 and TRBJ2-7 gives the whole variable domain DVKVTQSSRYLVKRTGEKVFLECVQDMDHENMFWYRQDPGLGLRLIYFSYDVKMKEKGDIPEGYSVSREKKERFSLILESASTNQTSMYLCASSPPLPDTDYEQYFGPGTRLTVT.

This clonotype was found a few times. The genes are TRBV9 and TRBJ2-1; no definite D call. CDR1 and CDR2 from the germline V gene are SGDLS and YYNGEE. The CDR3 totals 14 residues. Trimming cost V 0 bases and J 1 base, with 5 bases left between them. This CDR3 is CASSVGESYNEQFF. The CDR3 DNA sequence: TGTGCCAGCAGCGTAGGGGAATCCTACAATGAGCAGTTCTTC.

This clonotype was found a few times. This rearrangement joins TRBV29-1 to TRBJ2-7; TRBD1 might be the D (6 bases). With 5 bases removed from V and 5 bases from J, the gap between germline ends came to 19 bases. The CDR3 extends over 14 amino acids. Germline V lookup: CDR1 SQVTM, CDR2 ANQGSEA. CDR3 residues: CSVPWGAGVHEQYF. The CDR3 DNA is TGCAGCGTTCCCTGGGGCGCAGGGGTCCACGAGCAGTACTTC.

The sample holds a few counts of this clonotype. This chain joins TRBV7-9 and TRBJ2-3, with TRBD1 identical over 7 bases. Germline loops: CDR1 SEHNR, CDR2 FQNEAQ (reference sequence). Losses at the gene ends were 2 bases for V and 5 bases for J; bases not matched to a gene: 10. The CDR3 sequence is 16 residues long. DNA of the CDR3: TGTGCCAGCAGCTTATTTACAGGGGAGTCGTTAGATACGCAGTATTTT. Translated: CASSLFTGESLDTQYF.